This record covers a single T cell receptor (beta chain). Sequenced by immunoSEQ multiplex PCR; TCRdb stores in-frame clones only, minus some. This sample yields about 72,000 clones, of which around 94% are seen a single time; 0.63% belongs to the top ten. The data belong to a study of cytomegalovirus exposure and HLA in healthy donors. Trimming removed 0 bases from V and 3 bases from J, with 16 bases in between. Germline-derived CDR1 and CDR2 are SGHRS and YFSETQ. This CDR3 spans 16 amino acids. The sequence was collected from a woman aged 18-35 years in good health and CMV-seronegative. The material sequenced was PBMCs. The chain links TRBV5-1 to TRBJ2-7, with D perhaps matching TRBD1 (7 bases). The CDR3, as DNA: TGCGCCAGCAGCTTGGCGGGGGCAGGGGGTCACTACGAGCAGTACTTC. It is translated as CASSLAGAGGHYEQYF.